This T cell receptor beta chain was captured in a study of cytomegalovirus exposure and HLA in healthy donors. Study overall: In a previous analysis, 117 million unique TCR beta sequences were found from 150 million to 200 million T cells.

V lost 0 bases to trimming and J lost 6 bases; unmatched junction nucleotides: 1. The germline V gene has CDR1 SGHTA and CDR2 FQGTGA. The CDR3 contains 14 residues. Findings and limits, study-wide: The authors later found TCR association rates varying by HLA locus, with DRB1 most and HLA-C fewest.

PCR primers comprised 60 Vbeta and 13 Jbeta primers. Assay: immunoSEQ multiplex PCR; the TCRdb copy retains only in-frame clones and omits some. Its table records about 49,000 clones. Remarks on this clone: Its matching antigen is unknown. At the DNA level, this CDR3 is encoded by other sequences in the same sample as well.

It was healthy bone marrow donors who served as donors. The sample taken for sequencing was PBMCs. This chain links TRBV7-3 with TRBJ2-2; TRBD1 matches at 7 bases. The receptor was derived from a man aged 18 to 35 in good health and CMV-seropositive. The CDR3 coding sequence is TGTGCCAGCAGCTTAACGCAGGGGGCCGGGGAGCTGTTTTTT. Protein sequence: CASSLTQGAGELFF.